These 11 T cell receptor beta chains share one sample of origin, sequenced in a study of blood T cell repertoires in COVID-19. The repertoire was sequenced with immunoSEQ multiplex PCR; TCRdb's copy has only in-frame clones and lacks some. The sample includes 120,000 or so clones, 70% to 75% of them seen just once. The sequencing input was peripheral blood. Receptors originate from a man between 60 and 75 years old with acute or convalescent COVID-19.

The V and J genes are TRBV3-1 (or the pseudogene TRBV3-2) and TRBJ2-1, with 11 bases lining up with TRBD2. The V gene end was trimmed by 3 bases and the J gene end by 10 bases; junction bases not matched to a gene: 5. The CDR3 spans 14 residues. The germline CDR1 and CDR2 sequences are LGHDT and YNNKEL (reference sequence). CDR3 DNA sequence: TGTGCCAGCAGCCAGACTAGCGGGATCGGGGAGCAGTTCTTC. This codes for CASSQTSGIGEQFF.

There are a few counts of this clone. This rearrangement joins TRBV7-9 to TRBJ2-1, with 7 nucleotides matching TRBD1. Unmatched junction bases numbered 8, after V lost 4 bases and J lost 11 bases. CDR3 length equals 13 residues. CDR1 and CDR2 (germline): SEHNR, FQNEAQ (reference sequence). Here the CDR3 reads CASSSPPQGQQFF. The CDR3 DNA sequence: TGTGCCAGCAGCTCCCCCCCACAGGGGCAGCAGTTCTTC.

J is TRBJ2-7 and V is TRBV3-1 (or the pseudogene TRBV3-2); D perhaps matches TRBD2 (6 bases). The germline CDR1 and CDR2 sequences are LGHDT and YNNKEL (reference sequence). The CDR3 is 13 residues long. V shed 3 bases and J shed 5 bases, with 11 bases lying between them. For the CDR3, the DNA is TGTGCCAGCAGCCAGACTAGAGCCAACGAGCAGTACTTC. This sequence encodes CASSQTRANEQYF.

V and J are TRBV25-1 and TRBJ1-1; possibly TRBD1 for D (5 bases). This CDR3 has 12 residues. CDR1 is MGHDK, CDR2 SYGVNS, per germline. The V end was cut by 5 bases, the J end by 7 bases, with 11 bases between. CDR3 bases: TGTGCCAGCAGTTTCTCGACAGATGAAGCTTTCTTT. Encoded protein: CASSFSTDEAFF.

The V gene is TRBV29-1, the J gene TRBJ2-2, with D maybe TRBD2 (6 bases). This CDR3 spans 13 amino acids. V was shortened by 7 bases and J by 3 bases, with 12 bases between the two germline ends. The V gene's germline CDR1 is SQVTM and CDR2 ANQGSEA. The CDR3 DNA sequence: TGCAGCGGGGGGGAACAGGACACCGGGGAGCTGTTTTTT. This encodes CSGGEQDTGELFF.

The chain recombines TRBV2 with TRBJ1-2; the match to TRBD1 covers 7 bases. The CDR3 is 15 residues long. V lost 11 bases, J lost 2 bases, and 14 bases stayed unmatched. Germline V gene sequence: CDR1 SNHLY, CDR2 FYNNEI. In nucleotides, the CDR3 is TGTGCCCTCAGCCAAGACAGGGCGGAAAACTATGGCTACACCTTC. This sequence encodes CALSQDRAENYGYTF.

V gene TRBV11-3 combines with J gene TRBJ1-2; perhaps TRBD1 as D (5 bases). This CDR3 contains 15 residues. Germline CDR1 reads SGHNT; CDR2 reads YENEEA. Trimming pared 2 bases from V and 4 bases from J, leaving 14 bases between. The CDR3 nucleotides are TGTGCCAGCAGCTTATCGGGGGGGGTCTCCTATGGCTACACCTTC. It yields the protein CASSLSGGVSYGYTF.

The chain couples TRBV7-9 to TRBJ2-3; no firm D call. Trimming removed 8 bases at V and 0 bases at J, with 9 bases between. The germline V gene encodes CDR1 SEHNR and CDR2 FQNEAQ (reference sequence). This CDR3 region has 13 residues. The CDR3 protein is CASAVASTDTQYF. CDR3 in DNA: TGTGCCAGCGCGGTCGCTAGCACAGATACGCAGTATTTT.

CDR3 in amino acids: CASSESASGANTGELFF. The CDR3 DNA is TGTGCCAGCAGTGAATCTGCTAGCGGGGCGAACACCGGGGAGCTGTTTTTT. This sequence joins TRBV25-1 and TRBJ2-2; 9 nucleotides line up with TRBD2. CDR3 length equals 17 residues. Per germline, CDR1 MGHDK and CDR2 SYGVNS. Losses at the gene ends were 1 base for V and 0 bases for J; bases not matched to a gene: 3.

The table lists this clone with a count of one. V usage is TRBV6-1 and J usage is TRBJ1-1; D is ambiguous. V was cut by 2 bases and J by 4 bases, with 11 bases left in between. The CDR3 is 14 amino acids. The germline gives CDR1 MNHNS, CDR2 SASEGT. The CDR3 region has the DNA TGTGCCAGCAGTGAAATGCGTAAATCCACTGAAGCTTTCTTT. Its translation is CASSEMRKSTEAFF.

The rearrangement links TRBV6-5 to TRBJ2-2; 9 bases align to TRBD1. Germline lookup yields CDR1 MNHEY and CDR2 SVGAGI. CDR3 length: 15 residues. The ends lost 4 bases at V and 6 bases at J; junction bases unmatched: 6. CDR3 in DNA: TGTGCCAGCAGTTTTACAGGGGGCGAATCCGGGGAGCTGTTTTTT. This translates into CASSFTGGESGELFF.